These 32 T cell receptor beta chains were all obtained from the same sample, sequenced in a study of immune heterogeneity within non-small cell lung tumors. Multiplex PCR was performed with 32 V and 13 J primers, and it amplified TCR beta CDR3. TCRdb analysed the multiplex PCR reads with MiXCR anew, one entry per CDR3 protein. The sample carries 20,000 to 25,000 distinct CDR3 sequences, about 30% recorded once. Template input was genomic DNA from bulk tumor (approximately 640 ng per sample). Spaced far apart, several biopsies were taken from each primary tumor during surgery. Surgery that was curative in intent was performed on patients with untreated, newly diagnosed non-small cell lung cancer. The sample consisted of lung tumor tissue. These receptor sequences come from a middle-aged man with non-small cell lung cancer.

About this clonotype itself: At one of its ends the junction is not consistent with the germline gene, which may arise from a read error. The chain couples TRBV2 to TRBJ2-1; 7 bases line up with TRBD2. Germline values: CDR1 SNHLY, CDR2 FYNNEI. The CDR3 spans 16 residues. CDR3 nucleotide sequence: TGTGCCAGCAGTCTACACAGCGGGGACTCCAACAATGAGCAGTTCTTC. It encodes CASSLHSGDSNNEQFF.

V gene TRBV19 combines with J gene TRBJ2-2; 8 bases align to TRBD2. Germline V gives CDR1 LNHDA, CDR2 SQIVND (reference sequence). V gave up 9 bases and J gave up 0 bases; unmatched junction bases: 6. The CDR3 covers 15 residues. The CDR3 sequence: CASGGGRPNTGELFF. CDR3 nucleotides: TGTGCCAGCGGGGGGGGCAGACCGAACACCGGGGAGCTGTTTTTT.

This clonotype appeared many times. Here the CDR3 DNA reads TGTGCCACCCGAGGACGCCTAGACAGTGAGCAGTTCTTC. Its translation is CATRGRLDSEQFF. The V and J genes are TRBV24-1 and TRBJ2-1; D is perhaps TRBD1 (5 bases). Per the germline V gene, CDR1 is KGHDR and CDR2 is SFDVKD. V was pared by 9 bases and J by 9 bases, with 17 bases between. The CDR3 sequence is 13 residues long.

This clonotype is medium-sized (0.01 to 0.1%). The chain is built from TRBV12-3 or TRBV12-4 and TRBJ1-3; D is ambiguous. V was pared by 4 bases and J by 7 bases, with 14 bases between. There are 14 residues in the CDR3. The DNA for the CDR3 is TGTGCCAGCAGTTCCATTAATTCTCCGAACACCATATATTTT. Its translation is CASSSINSPNTIYF.

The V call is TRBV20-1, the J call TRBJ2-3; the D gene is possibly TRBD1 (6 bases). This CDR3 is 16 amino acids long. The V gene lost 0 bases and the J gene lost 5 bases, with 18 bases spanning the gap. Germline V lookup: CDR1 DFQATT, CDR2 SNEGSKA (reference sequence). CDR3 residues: CSARDPRGLREDTQYF. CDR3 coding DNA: TGCAGTGCTAGAGATCCCAGGGGTTTACGGGAAGATACGCAGTATTTT.

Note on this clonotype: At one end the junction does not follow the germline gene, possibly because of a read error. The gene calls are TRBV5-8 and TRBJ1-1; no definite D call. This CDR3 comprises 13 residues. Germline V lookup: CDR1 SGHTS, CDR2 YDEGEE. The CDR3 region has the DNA TGTGCCAGCAGCCCGGGCCCCTTTGGAGAAGATTTCTTT. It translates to CASSPGPFGEDFF.

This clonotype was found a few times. CDR3 loop: CASSRTEYSTDTQYF. In DNA, the CDR3 is TGTGCCAGCAGCAGGACAGAGTATAGCACAGATACGCAGTATTTT. The V call is TRBV12-3 or TRBV12-4, the J call TRBJ2-3; D possibly corresponds to TRBD1 (6 bases). Trimming took 6 bases from V and 0 from J, leaving 13 bases between them. The CDR3 sequence is 15 residues long.

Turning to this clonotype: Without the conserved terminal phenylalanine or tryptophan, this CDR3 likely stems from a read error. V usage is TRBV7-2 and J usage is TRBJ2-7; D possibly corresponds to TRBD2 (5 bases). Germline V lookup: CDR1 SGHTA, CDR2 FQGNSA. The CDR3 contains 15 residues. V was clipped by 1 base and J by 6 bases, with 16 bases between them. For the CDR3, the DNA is TGTGCCAGCAGCTTAGACGGGAACTTAGGCCGCGAGCAGTACTTA. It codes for CASSLDGNLGREQYL.

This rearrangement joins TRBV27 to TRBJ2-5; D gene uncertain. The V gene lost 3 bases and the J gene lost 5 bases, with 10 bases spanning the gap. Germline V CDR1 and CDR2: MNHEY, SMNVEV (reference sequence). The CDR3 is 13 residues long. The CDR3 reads CASSLMGGETQYF. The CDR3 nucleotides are TGTGCCAGCAGTTTGATGGGTGGGGAGACCCAGTACTTC.

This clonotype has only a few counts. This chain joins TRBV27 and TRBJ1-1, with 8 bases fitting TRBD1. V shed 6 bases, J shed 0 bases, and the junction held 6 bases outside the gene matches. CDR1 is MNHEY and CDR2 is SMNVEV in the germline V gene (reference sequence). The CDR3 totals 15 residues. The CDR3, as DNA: TGTGCCAGCAGACTAAGACAGGGGATGAACACTGAAGCTTTCTTT. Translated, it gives CASRLRQGMNTEAFF.

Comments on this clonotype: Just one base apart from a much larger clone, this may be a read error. Here the CDR3 DNA reads TGCGTCAGCAGCTTGGGACAGGGGGCCTACAATGAGCAGTTCTTC. Translation gives CVSSLGQGAYNEQFF. The chain recombines TRBV5-1 with TRBJ2-1; 11 bases are shared with TRBD1. CDR1 is SGHRS and CDR2 is YFSETQ in the germline V gene. The CDR3 contains 15 residues.

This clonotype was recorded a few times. The CDR3 region is CASSATGTGVHEQYF. The CDR3, as DNA: TGTGCCAGCAGCGCCACCGGGACAGGGGTCCACGAGCAGTACTTC. The chain recombines TRBV9 with TRBJ2-7, with 10 bases fitting TRBD1. V shed 3 bases, J shed 5 bases, and the junction held 8 bases outside the gene matches. Germline CDR1 reads SGDLS; CDR2 reads YYNGEE. This CDR3 is built from 15 residues.

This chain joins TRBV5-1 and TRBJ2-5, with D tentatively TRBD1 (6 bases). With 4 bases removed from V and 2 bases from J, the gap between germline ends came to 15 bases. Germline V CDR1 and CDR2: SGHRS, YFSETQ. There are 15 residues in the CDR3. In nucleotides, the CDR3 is TGCGCCAGCAGCGTACAGGGCCTAAATCAAGAGACCCAGTACTTC. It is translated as CASSVQGLNQETQYF.

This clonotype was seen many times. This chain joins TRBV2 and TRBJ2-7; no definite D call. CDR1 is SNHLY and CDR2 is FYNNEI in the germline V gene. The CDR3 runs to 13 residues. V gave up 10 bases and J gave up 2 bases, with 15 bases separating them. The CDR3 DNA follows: TGTGCCACCAGAACACTTTCGACCTACGAGCAGTACTTC. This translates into CATRTLSTYEQYF.

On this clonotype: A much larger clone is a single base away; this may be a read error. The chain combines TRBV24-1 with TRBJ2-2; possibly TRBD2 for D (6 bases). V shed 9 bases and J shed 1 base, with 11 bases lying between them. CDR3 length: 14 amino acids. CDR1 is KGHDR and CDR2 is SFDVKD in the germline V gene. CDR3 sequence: CATSKRVNTGELFF. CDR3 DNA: TGTGCCACCTCTAAGCGGGTGAACACCGGGGAGCTGTTTTTT.

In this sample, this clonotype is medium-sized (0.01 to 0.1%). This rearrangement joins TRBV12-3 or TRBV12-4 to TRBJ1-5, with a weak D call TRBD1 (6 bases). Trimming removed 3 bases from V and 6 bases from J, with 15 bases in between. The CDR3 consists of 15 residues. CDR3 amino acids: CASSLGAFGVQPQHF. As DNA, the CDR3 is TGTGCCAGCAGTTTGGGGGCCTTCGGGGTTCAGCCCCAGCATTTT.

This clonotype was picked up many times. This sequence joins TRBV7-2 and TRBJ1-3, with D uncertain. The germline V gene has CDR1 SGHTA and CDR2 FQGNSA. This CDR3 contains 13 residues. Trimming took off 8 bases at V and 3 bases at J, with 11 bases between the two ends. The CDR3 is CASGLEGGNTIYF. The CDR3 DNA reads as TGTGCCAGCGGTCTGGAAGGTGGAAACACCATATATTTT.

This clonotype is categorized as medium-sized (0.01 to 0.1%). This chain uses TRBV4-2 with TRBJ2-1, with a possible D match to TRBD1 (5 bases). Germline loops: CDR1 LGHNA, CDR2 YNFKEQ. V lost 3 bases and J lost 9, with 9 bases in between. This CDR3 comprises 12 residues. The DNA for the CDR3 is TGTGCCAGCAGCCACGAAAGGGGTGAGCAGTTCTTC. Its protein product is CASSHERGEQFF.

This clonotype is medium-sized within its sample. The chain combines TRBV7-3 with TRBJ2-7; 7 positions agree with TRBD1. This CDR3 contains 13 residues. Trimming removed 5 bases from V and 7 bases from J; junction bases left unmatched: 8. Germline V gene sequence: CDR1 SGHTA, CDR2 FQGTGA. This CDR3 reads CASSRDRTGEQYF. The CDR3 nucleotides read TGTGCCAGCAGCAGGGACAGAACGGGGGAGCAGTACTTC. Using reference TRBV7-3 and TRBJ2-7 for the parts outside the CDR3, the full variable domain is GAGVSQTPSNKVTEKGKYVELRCDPISGHTALYWYRQSLGQGPEFLIYFQGTGAADDSGLPNDRFFAVRPEGSVSTLKIQRTERGDSAVYLCASSRDRTGEQYFGPGTRLTVT.

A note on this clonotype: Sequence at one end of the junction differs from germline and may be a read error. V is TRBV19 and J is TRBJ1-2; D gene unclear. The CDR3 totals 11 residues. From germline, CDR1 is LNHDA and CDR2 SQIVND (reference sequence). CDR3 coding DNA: TGTGTCAGTAGTGGTGGTAATGGCTACACCTTC. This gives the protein CVSSGGNGYTF.

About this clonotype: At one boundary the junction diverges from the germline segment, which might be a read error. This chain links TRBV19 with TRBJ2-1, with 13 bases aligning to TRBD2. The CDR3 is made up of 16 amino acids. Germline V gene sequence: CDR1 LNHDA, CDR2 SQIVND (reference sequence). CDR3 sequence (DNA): TGTGCCAGTAGCCTGGGACTAGCGGGGCCCTACAATAAGCAGTTCTTC. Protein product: CASSLGLAGPYNKQFF.

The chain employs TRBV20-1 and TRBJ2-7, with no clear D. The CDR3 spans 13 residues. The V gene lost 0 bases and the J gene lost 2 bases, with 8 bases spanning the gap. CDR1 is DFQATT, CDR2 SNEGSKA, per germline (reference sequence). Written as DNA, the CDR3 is TGCAGTGCTAGAGATTCGAAGACCTACGAGCAGTACTTC. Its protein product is CSARDSKTYEQYF.

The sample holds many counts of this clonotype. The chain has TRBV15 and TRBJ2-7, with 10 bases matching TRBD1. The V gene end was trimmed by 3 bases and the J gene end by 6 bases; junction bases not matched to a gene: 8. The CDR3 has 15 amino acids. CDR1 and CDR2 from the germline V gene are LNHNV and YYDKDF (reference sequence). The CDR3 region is CATSSFLRDRGEQYF. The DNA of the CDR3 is TGTGCCACCAGCAGTTTCCTCCGGGACAGGGGCGAGCAGTACTTC.

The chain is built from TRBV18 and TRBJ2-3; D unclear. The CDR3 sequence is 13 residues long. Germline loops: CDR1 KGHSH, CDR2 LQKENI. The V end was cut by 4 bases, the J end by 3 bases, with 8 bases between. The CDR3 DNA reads TGTGCCAGCTCACTGGACCGGACAGATACGCAGTATTTT. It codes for CASSLDRTDTQYF.

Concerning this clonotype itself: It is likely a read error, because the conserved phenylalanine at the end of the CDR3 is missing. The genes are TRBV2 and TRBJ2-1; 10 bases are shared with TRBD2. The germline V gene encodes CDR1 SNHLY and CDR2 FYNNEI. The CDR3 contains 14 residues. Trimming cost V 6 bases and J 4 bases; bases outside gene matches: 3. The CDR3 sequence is CASSGTSVYNEQFL. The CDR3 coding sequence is TGTGCCAGCAGCGGGACTAGCGTGTACAATGAGCAGTTCCTC.

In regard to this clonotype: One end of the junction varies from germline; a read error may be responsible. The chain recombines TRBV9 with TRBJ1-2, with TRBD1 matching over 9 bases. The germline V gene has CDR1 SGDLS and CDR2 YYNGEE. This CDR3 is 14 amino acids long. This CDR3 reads CASSDRDRAYGHTF. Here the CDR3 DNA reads TGTGCCAGCAGCGACCGGGACAGGGCCTATGGCCACACCTTC. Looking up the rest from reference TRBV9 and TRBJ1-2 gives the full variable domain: DSGVTQTPKHLITATGQRVTLRCSPRSGDLSVYWYQQSLDQGLQFLIQYYNGEERAKGNILERFSAQQFPDLHSELNLSSLELGDSALYFCASSDRDRAYGHTFGSGTRLTVV.

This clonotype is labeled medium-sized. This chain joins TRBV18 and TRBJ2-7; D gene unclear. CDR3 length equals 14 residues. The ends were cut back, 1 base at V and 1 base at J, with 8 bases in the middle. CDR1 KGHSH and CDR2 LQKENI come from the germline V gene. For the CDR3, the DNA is TGTGCCAGCTCACCACAGACCGGGTCCTACGAGCAGTACTTC. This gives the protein CASSPQTGSYEQYF.

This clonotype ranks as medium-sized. The chain's CDR3 is CASSVGQTYEQYF. DNA of the CDR3: TGTGCCAGCAGCGTGGGACAGACCTACGAGCAGTACTTC. This sequence joins TRBV11-2 and TRBJ2-7, with 7 bases identical to TRBD1. CDR3 length: 13 residues. V shed 5 bases, J shed 2 bases, and the junction held 3 bases outside the gene matches. The germline gives CDR1 SGHAT, CDR2 FQNNGV.

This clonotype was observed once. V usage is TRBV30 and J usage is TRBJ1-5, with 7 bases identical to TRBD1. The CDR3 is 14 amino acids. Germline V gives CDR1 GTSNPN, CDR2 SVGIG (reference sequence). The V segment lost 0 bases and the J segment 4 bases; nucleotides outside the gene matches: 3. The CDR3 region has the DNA TGTGCCTGGAGTGTGGCACAGGGGAATCAGCCCCAGCATTTT. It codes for CAWSVAQGNQPQHF.

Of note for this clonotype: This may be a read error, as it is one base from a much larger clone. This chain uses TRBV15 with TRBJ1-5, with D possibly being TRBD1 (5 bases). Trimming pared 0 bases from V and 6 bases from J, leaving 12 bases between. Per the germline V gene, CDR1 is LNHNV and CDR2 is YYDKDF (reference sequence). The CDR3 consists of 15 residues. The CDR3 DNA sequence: TGTGCCACCAGCAGAGATTTTGGGGGATGTCAGCCCCAGCATTTT. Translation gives CATSRDFGGCQPQHF.

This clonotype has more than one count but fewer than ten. This chain's CDR3 is CASSSTPAVWETQYF. The CDR3, as DNA: TGTGCCAGCAGTTCGACTCCGGCCGTATGGGAGACCCAGTACTTC. V gene TRBV12-3 or TRBV12-4 combines with J gene TRBJ2-5; D is uncertain. The CDR3 contains 15 residues. V was trimmed by 4 bases and J by 5 bases, leaving 17 bases between them.

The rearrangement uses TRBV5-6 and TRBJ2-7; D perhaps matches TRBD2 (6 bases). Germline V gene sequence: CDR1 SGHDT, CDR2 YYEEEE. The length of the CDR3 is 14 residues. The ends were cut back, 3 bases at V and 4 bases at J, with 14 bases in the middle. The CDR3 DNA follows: TGTGCCAGCAGCTGGGGAGGACGTTTATACGAGCAGTACTTC. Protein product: CASSWGGRLYEQYF.